This TCR beta chain comes out of a study of blood T cell repertoires in COVID-19. Study summary: Acute-phase and convalescent COVID-19 samples originated in the United States, Italy and Spain.

Measured with immunoSEQ multiplex PCR; TCRdb has only the in-frame clones, and not every one. The data hold about 330,000 clones, with approximately 89% observed a single time. Participant ages covered roughly 18 to 90 years across 20 to 25 US areas. Recovery among Cohort 3 donors was established by two negative PCRs, clearance, or symptom resolution. The TCR originated in a man aged 25 to 40 who had recovered from COVID-19. The sequencing input was PBMCs or T cells enriched from blood (not recorded which).

The CDR3 DNA reads TGTGCCAGCAGTTTATTCTTAACAGGGTTTATCCTCACCTACGAGCAGTACTTC. This gives the protein CASSLFLTGFILTYEQYF. The chain couples TRBV28 to TRBJ2-7, with D possibly being TRBD1 (6 bases). The germline gives CDR1 MDHEN, CDR2 SYDVKM. Trimming removed 1 base at V and 2 bases at J, with 21 bases between. The length of the CDR3 is 18 residues.